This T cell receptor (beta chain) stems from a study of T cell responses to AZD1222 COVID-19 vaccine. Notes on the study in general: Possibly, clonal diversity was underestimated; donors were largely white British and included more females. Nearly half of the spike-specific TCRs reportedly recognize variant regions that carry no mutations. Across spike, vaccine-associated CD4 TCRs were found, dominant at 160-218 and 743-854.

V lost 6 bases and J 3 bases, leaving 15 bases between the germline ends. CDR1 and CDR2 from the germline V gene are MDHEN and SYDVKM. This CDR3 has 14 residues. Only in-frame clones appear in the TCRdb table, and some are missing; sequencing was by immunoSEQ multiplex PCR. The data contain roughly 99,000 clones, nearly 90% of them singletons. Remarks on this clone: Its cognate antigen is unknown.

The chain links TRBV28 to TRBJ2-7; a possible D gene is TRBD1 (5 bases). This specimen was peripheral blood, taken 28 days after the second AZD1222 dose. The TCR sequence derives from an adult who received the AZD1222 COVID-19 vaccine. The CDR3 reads CASRHPDRVYEQYF. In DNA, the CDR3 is TGTGCCAGCAGGCATCCCGACAGAGTCTACGAGCAGTACTTC.